Listed here is a single TCR beta chain. Its specificity is not known. The CDR3 has 12 residues. Losses at the gene ends were 7 bases for V and 6 bases for J; bases not matched to a gene: 2. CDR1 is PRHDT, CDR2 FYEKMQ, per germline (reference sequence). Sorting of unstimulated PBMCs yielded separate CD3+CD4+ and CD3+CD8+ fractions. Sequencing used immunoSEQ multiplex PCR; TCRdb keeps in-frame clones, though not all of them. Among 25,000 to 35,000 clones listed, about 95% were seen once. This sample was taken from a study of T cell clones after liver transplantation. Study at large: Graft-donor-reactive sequences were compared with third-party-reactive TCRbeta sequences from pre-transplant mixed lymphocyte reactions. Draws occurred before transplant, before withdrawal, and after complete or failed withdrawal.

Study results and caveats: These preliminary findings come from unstandardized post-transplant sampling times.

This receptor was identified in a human patient who received a liver transplant. The graft donor may have given rise to some T cells. The rearrangement joins TRBV13 to TRBJ2-2; 7 positions match TRBD1. Here the sequenced sample was CD8+ T cells from blood, taken 12 months after liver transplant. CDR3 loop: CASTQGAGELFF. For the CDR3, the DNA is TGTGCCAGCACCCAGGGGGCCGGGGAGCTGTTTTTT.